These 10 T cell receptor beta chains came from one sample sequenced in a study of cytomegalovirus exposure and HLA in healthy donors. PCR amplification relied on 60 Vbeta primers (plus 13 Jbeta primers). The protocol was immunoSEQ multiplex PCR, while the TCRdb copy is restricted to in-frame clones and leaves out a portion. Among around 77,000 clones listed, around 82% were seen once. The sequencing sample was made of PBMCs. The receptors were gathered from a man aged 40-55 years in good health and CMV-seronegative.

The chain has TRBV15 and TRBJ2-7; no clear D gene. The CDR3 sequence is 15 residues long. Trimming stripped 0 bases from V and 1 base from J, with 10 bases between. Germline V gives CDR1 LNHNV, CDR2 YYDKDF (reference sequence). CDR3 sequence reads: CATSRDVGFSYEQYF. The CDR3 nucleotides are TGTGCCACCAGCAGAGATGTCGGGTTTTCCTACGAGCAGTACTTC.

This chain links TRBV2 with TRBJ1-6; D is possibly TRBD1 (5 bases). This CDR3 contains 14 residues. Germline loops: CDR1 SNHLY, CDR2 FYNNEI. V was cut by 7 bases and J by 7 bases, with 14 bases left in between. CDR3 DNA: TGTGCCAGCATGGATCTGGGGCCCAATTCACCCCTCCACTTT. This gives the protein CASMDLGPNSPLHF.

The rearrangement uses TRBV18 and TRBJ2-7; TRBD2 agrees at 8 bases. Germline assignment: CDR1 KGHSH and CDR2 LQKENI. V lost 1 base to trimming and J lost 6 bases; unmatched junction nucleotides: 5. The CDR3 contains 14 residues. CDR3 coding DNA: TGTGCCAGCTCACCACAAGCGGGGGTAGGCGAGCAGTACTTC. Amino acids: CASSPQAGVGEQYF.

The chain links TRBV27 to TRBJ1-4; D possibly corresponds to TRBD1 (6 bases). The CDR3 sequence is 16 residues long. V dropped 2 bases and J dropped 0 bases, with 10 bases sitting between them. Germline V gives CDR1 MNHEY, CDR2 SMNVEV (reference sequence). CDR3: CASSLAGAATNEKLFF. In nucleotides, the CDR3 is TGTGCCAGCAGTTTAGCAGGGGCTGCAACTAATGAAAAACTGTTTTTT.

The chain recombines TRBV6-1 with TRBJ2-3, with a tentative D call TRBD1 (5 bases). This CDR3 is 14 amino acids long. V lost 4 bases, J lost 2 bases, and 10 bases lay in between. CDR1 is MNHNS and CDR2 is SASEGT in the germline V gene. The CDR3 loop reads CASSVDGHTDTQYF. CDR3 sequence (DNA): TGTGCCAGCAGTGTAGACGGACACACAGATACGCAGTATTTT.

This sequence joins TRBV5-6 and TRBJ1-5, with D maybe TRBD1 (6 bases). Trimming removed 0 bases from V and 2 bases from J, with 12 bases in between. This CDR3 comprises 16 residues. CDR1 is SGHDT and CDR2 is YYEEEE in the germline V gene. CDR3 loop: CASSLGAGGGNQPQHF. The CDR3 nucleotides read TGTGCCAGCAGCTTGGGGGCGGGGGGCGGCAATCAGCCCCAGCATTTT.

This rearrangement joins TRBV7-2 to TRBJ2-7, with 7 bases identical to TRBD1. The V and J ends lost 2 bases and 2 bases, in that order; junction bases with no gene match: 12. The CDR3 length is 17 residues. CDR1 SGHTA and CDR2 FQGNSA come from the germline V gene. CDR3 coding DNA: TGTGCCAGCAGCTTACGCTCTCGACAGGGAAAAACCTACGAGCAGTACTTC. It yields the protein CASSLRSRQGKTYEQYF.

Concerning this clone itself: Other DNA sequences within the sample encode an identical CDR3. CDR3 sequence reads: CASSQRQGPEKLFF. The CDR3 coding sequence is TGCGCCAGCAGCCAGCGACAGGGTCCTGAGAAACTGTTTTTT. The J gene is TRBJ1-4, the V gene TRBV4-1; 7 bases line up with TRBD1. The length of the CDR3 is 14 residues. The V segment lost 3 bases and the J segment 11 bases; nucleotides outside the gene matches: 9. Germline V gene sequence: CDR1 MGHRA, CDR2 YSYEKL.

The CDR3 protein is CASSRTGVNTEAFF. CDR3 nucleotide sequence: TGTGCCAGCAGCCGGACAGGGGTGAACACTGAAGCTTTCTTT. The chain employs TRBV7-8 and TRBJ1-1, with 9 bases matching TRBD1. The trim removed 5 bases at V and 0 bases at J, leaving 1 base unmatched. Per germline, CDR1 SGHVS and CDR2 FQNEAQ. The CDR3 covers 14 residues. Using reference TRBV7-8 and TRBJ1-1 for the parts outside the CDR3, the full variable domain is GAGVSQSPRYKVAKRGQDVALRCDPISGHVSLFWYQQALGQGPEFLTYFQNEAQLDKSGLPSDRFFAERPEGSVSTLKIQRTQQEDSAVYLCASSRTGVNTEAFFGQGTRLTVV.

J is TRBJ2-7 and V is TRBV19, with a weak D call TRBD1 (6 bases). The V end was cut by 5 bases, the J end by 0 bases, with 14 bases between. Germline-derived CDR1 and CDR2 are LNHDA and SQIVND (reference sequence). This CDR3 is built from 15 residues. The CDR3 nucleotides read TGTGCCAGTAGTTCCGGCCAGGACAGCTCCTACGAGCAGTACTTC. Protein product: CASSSGQDSSYEQYF.